What follows are 22 T cell receptor beta chains derived from one specimen sequenced in a study of T cell changes during pregnancy in multiple sclerosis. Using immunoSEQ multiplex PCR, the repertoire was profiled, and TCRdb retains in-frame clones only, with some absent. The sample lists roughly 63,000 clones; less than 95% were seen once. The starting material was peripheral blood, obtained in the second trimester of pregnancy. These receptors came from a female donor in good health, enrolled as a control in a pregnancy study.

This clone was found once. This chain links TRBV2 with TRBJ2-1; D perhaps matches TRBD2 (5 bases). CDR1 and CDR2 from the germline V gene are SNHLY and FYNNEI. This CDR3 comprises 15 residues. The ends were cut back, 10 bases at V and 7 bases at J, with 23 bases in the middle. The DNA for the CDR3 is TGTGCCACCTCGCCGAACGGACTTATTATGAATGAGCAGTTCTTC. Protein: CATSPNGLIMNEQFF.

In this sample, this clone turned up a few times. The chain employs TRBV10-3 and TRBJ2-7, with 8 nucleotides matching TRBD1. V lost 10 bases, J lost 3 bases, and 8 bases stayed unmatched. The CDR3 loop spans 13 amino acids. Germline V gene sequence: CDR1 ENHRY, CDR2 SYGVKD. This chain's CDR3 is CASQTGEGYEQYF. The CDR3 coding sequence is TGTGCCAGCCAGACAGGGGAAGGCTACGAGCAGTACTTC.

The gene calls are TRBV20-1 and TRBJ2-7; TRBD2 aligns across 7 bases. This CDR3 spans 11 amino acids. CDR1 DFQATT and CDR2 SNEGSKA come from the germline V gene (reference sequence). After removal of 5 bases from V and 3 bases from J, the junction contained 1 base not matched to a gene. For the CDR3, the DNA is TGCAGTGCTTGGGGGGGCTACGAGCAGTACTTC. Protein: CSAWGGYEQYF.

This clone has only a few counts. The chain joins TRBV19 to TRBJ1-2; TRBD1 agrees at 7 bases. The CDR3 contains 16 residues. The ends lost 6 bases at V and 6 bases at J; junction bases unmatched: 16. Germline lookup yields CDR1 LNHDA and CDR2 SQIVND (reference sequence). CDR3: CASSRGGGTAVNGYTF. DNA for the CDR3: TGTGCCAGTAGCCGCGGGGGGGGGACAGCGGTGAATGGCTACACCTTC.

The V call is TRBV5-5, the J call TRBJ2-1; TRBD1 matches 8 bases. This CDR3 contains 14 residues. Germline values: CDR1 SGHKS, CDR2 YYEKEE (reference sequence). The junction had 6 bases not matched to a gene; V was cut back by 1 base and J by 9 bases. CDR3 bases: TGTGCCAGCAGCTTGTCAGGGACAGGAATTGAGCAGTTCTTC. Translating gives CASSLSGTGIEQFF.

V is TRBV7-2 and J is TRBJ2-1; D perhaps matches TRBD2 (5 bases). The CDR3 sequence is 15 residues long. Trimming left V 1 base short and J 6 bases short, with 13 bases between. Germline V gene sequence: CDR1 SGHTA, CDR2 FQGNSA. In DNA, the CDR3 is TGTGCCAGCAGCTTAGATTTGGCGGGCGGCAATGAGCAGTTCTTC. This gives the protein CASSLDLAGGNEQFF. Filled out from reference TRBV7-2 and TRBJ2-1, the complete variable domain reads GAGVSQSPSNKVTEKGKDVELRCDPISGHTALYWYRQSLGQGLEFLIYFQGNSAPDKSGLPSDRFSAERTGGSVSTLTIQRTQQEDSAVYLCASSLDLAGGNEQFFGPGTRLTVL.

The chain links TRBV6-5 to TRBJ2-5; 12 nucleotides match TRBD2. V was clipped by 5 bases and J by 2 bases; unmatched bases: 3. The CDR3 covers 15 residues. Germline V gene data show CDR1 as MNHEY and CDR2 as SVGAGI. The CDR3 nucleotides read TGTGCCAGCAGTCTGGGGACTAGCGGGCAAGAGACCCAGTACTTC. Its protein product is CASSLGTSGQETQYF.

The chain links TRBV11-3 to TRBJ2-3; TRBD2 matches at 7 bases. CDR3 length: 13 amino acids. The V segment lost 0 bases and the J segment 10 bases; nucleotides outside the gene matches: 4. CDR1 SGHNT and CDR2 YENEEA come from the germline V gene. CDR3 coding DNA: TGTGCCAGCAGCTTAGATGGACTAGGCCCGCAGTATTTT. This encodes CASSLDGLGPQYF.

This clone qualifies as medium-sized. V and J are TRBV6-4 and TRBJ2-1, with 8 bases matching TRBD2. J lost 5 bases, V lost 6 bases, and 6 bases had no gene match. Looked up from germline, CDR1 is MRHNA and CDR2 is SNTAGT. The CDR3 runs to 14 residues. CDR3 sequence: CASSPREDHNEQFF. In DNA form, the CDR3 reads TGTGCCAGCAGCCCGCGGGAGGACCACAATGAGCAGTTCTTC.

This clone was seen only once. The chain is built from TRBV11-2 and TRBJ2-7; 10 bases align to TRBD2. Per the germline V gene, CDR1 is SGHAT and CDR2 is FQNNGV. Trimming at V came to 1 base and at J to 4 bases, leaving 10 bases not matched to a gene. CDR3 length: 17 residues. The CDR3 bases are TGTGCCAGCAGCTTAGGGGGGTTGGGGACTAGCGTGTACGAGCAGTACTTC. Protein: CASSLGGLGTSVYEQYF.

V usage is TRBV2 and J usage is TRBJ1-1; perhaps TRBD1 as D (6 bases). Germline V gene lookup returns CDR1 SNHLY and CDR2 FYNNEI. Trimming cost V 0 bases and J 7 bases, with 12 bases left between them. The CDR3 is made up of 14 amino acids. The CDR3 DNA is TGTGCCAGCAGTGAAGCGGCGGGGGCGGGTGAAGCTTTCTTT. Translating it yields CASSEAAGAGEAFF.

The chain couples TRBV9 to TRBJ1-1; 9 nucleotides agree with TRBD1. Germline CDR1 SGDLS, CDR2 YYNGEE. This CDR3 is 16 amino acids long. After removal of 3 bases from V and 5 bases from J, the junction contained 11 bases not matched to a gene. The CDR3 bases are TGTGCCAGCAGCGAAAGGATGACAGGGGGGAGGACTGAAGCTTTCTTT. This codes for CASSERMTGGRTEAFF.

The rearrangement joins TRBV4-1 to TRBJ2-2, with a weak D call TRBD1 (6 bases). Germline V gene sequence: CDR1 MGHRA, CDR2 YSYEKL. The CDR3 has 17 amino acids. V was shortened by 2 bases and J by 4 bases, with 17 bases between the two germline ends. The CDR3 reads CASSQLSTGSITGELFF. CDR3 DNA sequence: TGCGCCAGCAGCCAACTCTCGACAGGCTCCATCACCGGGGAGCTGTTTTTT.

The rearrangement links TRBV29-1 to TRBJ2-1, with D tentatively TRBD2 (5 bases). The V and J ends lost 4 bases and 8 bases respectively, with 15 bases between them. CDR3 length: 13 amino acids. Per germline, CDR1 SQVTM and CDR2 ANQGSEA. This CDR3 reads CSVAVSYGDEQFF. CDR3 sequence (DNA): TGCAGCGTTGCGGTTAGCTACGGGGATGAGCAGTTCTTC.

The chain is built from TRBV18 and TRBJ1-2, with 7 nucleotides matching TRBD1. This CDR3 comprises 14 residues. V shed 3 bases, J shed 8 bases, and the junction held 9 bases outside the gene matches. CDR1 and CDR2 (germline): KGHSH, LQKENI. CDR3 DNA sequence: TGTGCCAGCTCACCCGGGACAGACGAGAACGGCTACACCTTC. Its translation: CASSPGTDENGYTF.

The J gene is TRBJ2-7, the V gene TRBV6-1; D perhaps matches TRBD2 (5 bases). Trimming pared 3 bases from V and 0 bases from J, leaving 15 bases between. The germline V gene has CDR1 MNHNS and CDR2 SASEGT. The length of the CDR3 is 16 residues. The CDR3 here is CASSEGFAGPSYEQYF. The CDR3 coding sequence is TGTGCCAGCAGTGAGGGTTTCGCGGGTCCCTCCTACGAGCAGTACTTC.

In the case of this clone: Relative to the germline gene, one junction end is altered; a read error may explain this. This chain uses TRBV4-1 with TRBJ1-1, with 8 positions matching TRBD1. This CDR3 has 17 amino acids. CDR1 MGHRA and CDR2 YSYEKL come from the germline V gene. This CDR3 reads CASSQGVTGGLKTEAFF. The CDR3 DNA reads TGCGCCAGCAGCCAAGGGGTCACAGGGGGATTGAAGACTGAAGCTTTCTTT.

This clone has more than one count but fewer than ten. This sequence joins TRBV5-6 and TRBJ1-1; no firm D call. The CDR3 spans 11 residues. Germline CDR1 reads SGHDT; CDR2 reads YYEEEE. Trimming stripped 4 bases from V and 7 bases from J, with 8 bases between. This CDR3 is CASSTRFEAFF. The CDR3 coding sequence is TGTGCCAGCAGCACCCGGTTTGAAGCTTTCTTT.

The chain has TRBV4-1 and TRBJ1-1, with TRBD1 as a possible D gene (6 bases). V gave up 3 bases and J gave up 0 bases, with 11 bases separating them. The CDR3 spans 15 residues. Germline lookup yields CDR1 MGHRA and CDR2 YSYEKL. CDR3 in amino acids: CASSQAGQMNTEAFF. CDR3 bases: TGCGCCAGCAGCCAGGCCGGACAGATGAACACTGAAGCTTTCTTT.

V gene TRBV28 combines with J gene TRBJ1-2; D remains ambiguous. With 3 bases removed from V and 3 bases from J, the gap between germline ends came to 11 bases. The CDR3 is 14 amino acids. The germline gives CDR1 MDHEN, CDR2 SYDVKM. CDR3 coding DNA: TGTGCCAGCAGTTTCCTCGGGAACGACTATGGCTACACCTTC. Translating it yields CASSFLGNDYGYTF.

This rearrangement joins TRBV27 to TRBJ2-3; 9 bases fit TRBD2. The trim removed 3 bases at V and 6 bases at J, leaving 1 base unmatched. The CDR3 contains 13 residues. CDR1 is MNHEY and CDR2 is SMNVEV in the germline V gene (reference sequence). CDR3: CASSLLAGDTQYF. CDR3 in DNA: TGTGCCAGCAGTTTGCTAGCGGGGGATACGCAGTATTTT.

This clone was seen once. CDR3: CASRGLAGGLYQETQYF. CDR3 coding DNA: TGTGCCAGCAGGGGACTAGCGGGGGGCTTGTACCAAGAGACCCAGTACTTC. The chain combines TRBV27 with TRBJ2-5, with 15 bases aligning to TRBD2. Germline CDR1 and CDR2: MNHEY and SMNVEV (reference sequence). V gave up 6 bases and J gave up 0 bases; unmatched junction bases: 5. The CDR3 contains 17 residues.